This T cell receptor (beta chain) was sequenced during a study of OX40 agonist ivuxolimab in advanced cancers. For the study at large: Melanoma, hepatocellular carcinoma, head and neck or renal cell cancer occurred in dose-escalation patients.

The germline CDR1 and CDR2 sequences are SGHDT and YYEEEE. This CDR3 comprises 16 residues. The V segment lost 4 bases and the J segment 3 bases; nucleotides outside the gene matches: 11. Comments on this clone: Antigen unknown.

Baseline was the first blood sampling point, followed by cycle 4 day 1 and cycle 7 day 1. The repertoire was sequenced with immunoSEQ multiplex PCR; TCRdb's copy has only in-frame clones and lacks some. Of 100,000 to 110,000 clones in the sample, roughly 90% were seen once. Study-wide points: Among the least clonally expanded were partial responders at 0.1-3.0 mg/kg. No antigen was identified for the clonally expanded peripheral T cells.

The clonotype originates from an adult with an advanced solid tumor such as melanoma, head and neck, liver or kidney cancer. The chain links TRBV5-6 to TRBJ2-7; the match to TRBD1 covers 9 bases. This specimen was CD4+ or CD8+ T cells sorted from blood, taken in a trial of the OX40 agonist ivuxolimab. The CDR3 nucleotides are TGTGCCAGCAGCCCTACAGGGGGCCAATACGGCTACGAGCAGTACTTC. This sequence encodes CASSPTGGQYGYEQYF.